A selection of T cell receptor beta chains follows, all from one sample in a study of cytomegalovirus exposure and HLA in healthy donors. The table came from immunoSEQ multiplex PCR; TCRdb's copy has only in-frame clones and leaves some out. The table has approximately 160,000 clones, more than 80% seen once. What was sequenced was PBMCs. These receptors were taken from a woman younger than 35 in good health and CMV-seropositive. CDR3s include the opening cysteine and the closing phenylalanine or tryptophan. Fields, in order: J gene, clone size, V gene, D gene, CDR3 protein, CDR3 DNA. D genes are given only for firm matches. Clone size is shown for a subset of rows, as once, few, many or a class of expanded clone.

>TRBJ2-1|once|TRBV11-2|TRBD2
CASSLVVAGYNEQFF
TGTGCCAGCAGCTTAGTAGTAGCGGGGTACAATGAGCAGTTCTTC
>TRBJ2-1|.|TRBV28|TRBD2
CASTFDLAGVDNEQFF
TGTGCCAGCACCTTCGATCTAGCGGGAGTGGATAATGAGCAGTTCTTC
>TRBJ2-3|.|TRBV7-3|TRBD2
CASSQQGTSEDTQYF
TGTGCCAGCAGCCAACAGGGGACTAGCGAGGATACGCAGTATTTT
>TRBJ1-5|once|TRBV27|.
CASSPQVSSNQPQHF
TGTGCCAGCAGTCCCCAGGTCTCGAGCAATCAGCCCCAGCATTTT
>TRBJ1-2|.|TRBV5-1|.
CASSPTSGTPYNYGYTF
TGCGCCAGCAGCCCTACGAGCGGGACACCTTATAACTATGGCTACACCTTC
>TRBJ2-7|.|TRBV4-2|TRBD1
CASSPGQGTGEQYF
TGTGCCAGCAGCCCGGGACAGGGCACAGGCGAGCAGTACTTC
>TRBJ1-1|.|TRBV11-1|.
CASSHSPTGEAFF
TGTGCCAGCAGCCACAGCCCGACAGGTGAAGCTTTCTTT
>TRBJ2-7|.|TRBV6-5|.
CASSYSRQYEQYF
TGTGCCAGCAGTTACTCGCGCCAATACGAGCAGTACTTC
>TRBJ1-3|.|TRBV4-1|.
CASSQTRGRGNTIYF
TGCGCCAGCAGCCAAACGAGAGGGCGTGGAAACACCATATATTTT
>TRBJ2-3|.|TRBV5-1|TRBD1
CASSGGQGTDTQYF
TGCGCCAGCAGCGGCGGACAGGGCACAGATACGCAGTATTTT
>TRBJ2-1|.|TRBV15|.
CATSRGGYNEQFF
TGTGCCACCAGCAGAGGCGGCTACAATGAGCAGTTCTTC
>TRBJ2-3|.|TRBV27|.
CAVPDRSSDTQYF
TGTGCCGTCCCCGACAGAAGTTCAGATACGCAGTATTTT
>TRBJ2-5|once|TRBV5-1|TRBD2
CASKKGTSGRARRETQYF
TGCGCCAGCAAGAAAGGGACTAGCGGGAGGGCCAGACGGGAGACCCAGTACTTC
>TRBJ2-3|once|TRBV4-2|.
CASSQDPGASTDTQYF
TGTGCCAGCAGCCAAGATCCGGGAGCTAGCACAGATACGCAGTATTTT
>TRBJ2-6|.|TRBV7-3|.
CASSLGGSISGANVLTF
TGTGCCAGCAGCTTAGGTGGCAGTATCTCTGGGGCCAACGTCCTGACTTTC
>TRBJ2-1|.|TRBV2|TRBD2
CASRGLGGDEQFF
TGTGCCAGCAGAGGACTAGGAGGGGATGAGCAGTTCTTC
>TRBJ2-3|.|TRBV19|TRBD2
CASSISRTSMGTDTQYF
TGTGCCAGTAGCATCTCCAGGACTAGTATGGGCACAGATACGCAGTATTTT
>TRBJ1-3|.|TRBV27|.
CASSPLGTYSGNTIYF
TGTGCCAGCAGTCCGTTGGGGACTTACTCTGGAAACACCATATATTTT
>TRBJ1-6|.|TRBV30|TRBD1
CAWSPGQGFAPLHF
TGTGCCTGGAGTCCGGGACAGGGGTTTGCACCCCTCCACTTT
>TRBJ2-1|once|TRBV29-1|.
CSVEGADNEQFF
TGCAGCGTTGAAGGGGCAGACAATGAGCAGTTCTTC
>TRBJ1-4|.|TRBV7-9|TRBD1
CASSSRDRGLGEKLFF
TGTGCCAGCAGCTCACGGGACAGGGGTCTTGGTGAAAAACTGTTTTTT
>TRBJ2-3|.|TRBV9|TRBD2
CASSVPSGGMDTQYF
TGTGCCAGCAGCGTACCTAGCGGGGGGATGGATACGCAGTATTTT
>TRBJ2-7|.|TRBV5-4|.
CASSSPGAYEQYF
TGTGCCAGTTCTTCCCCGGGGGCCTACGAGCAGTACTTC
>TRBJ2-7|once|TRBV19|TRBD1
CASSVLGTAGYEQYF
TGTGCCAGTAGTGTTCTCGGGACAGCAGGTTACGAGCAGTACTTC
>TRBJ2-1|.|TRBV4-2|.
CASSQGGGPYNEQFF
TGTGCCAGCAGCCAAGGAGGGGGTCCCTACAATGAGCAGTTCTTC
>TRBJ2-7|.|TRBV18|.
CASSPPGLPGNEQYF
TGTGCCAGCTCACCACCAGGCCTCCCGGGAAACGAGCAGTACTTC
>TRBJ2-3|.|TRBV18|TRBD2
CASSPSGSTDTQYF
TGTGCCAGCTCACCTAGCGGGAGCACAGATACGCAGTATTTT
>TRBJ2-7|.|TRBV6-1|.
CASSGPYEQYF
TGTGCCAGCAGTGGGCCCTACGAGCAGTACTTC
>TRBJ2-1|.|TRBV5-4|TRBD2
CASSWGSGIGEQFF
TGTGCCAGCAGCTGGGGTAGCGGGATAGGTGAGCAGTTCTTC
>TRBJ1-3|.|TRBV6-5|.
CASRSGGNSGNTIYF
TGTGCCAGCAGGTCGGGGGGCAACTCTGGAAACACCATATATTTT
>TRBJ2-7|.|TRBV9|TRBD1
CASSARDRGYEQYF
TGTGCCAGCAGCGCGCGGGACAGGGGGTACGAGCAGTACTTC
>TRBJ2-1|.|TRBV27|.
CASSLGGPSNEQFF
TGTGCCAGCAGTCTGGGAGGACCTTCGAATGAGCAGTTCTTC
>TRBJ2-5|.|TRBV11-2|.
CASSLASPKETQYF
TGTGCCAGCAGCTTGGCATCGCCCAAGGAGACCCAGTACTTC
>TRBJ2-7|.|TRBV6-5|.
CASSYIADMETGQYF
TGTGCCAGCAGTTACATCGCGGACATGGAAACGGGGCAGTACTTC
>TRBJ2-5|.|TRBV5-1|TRBD2
CASSAGTKRETQYF
TGCGCCAGCAGCGCCGGGACTAAGAGGGAGACCCAGTACTTC
>TRBJ1-2|.|TRBV9|TRBD1
CASRGQDPNYGYTF
TGTGCCAGCAGGGGACAGGACCCTAACTATGGCTACACCTTC
>TRBJ2-5|.|TRBV2|TRBD2
CAGAGGQETQYF
TGTGCCGGCGCGGGGGGCCAAGAGACCCAGTACTTC
>TRBJ1-1|.|TRBV6-6|.
CASSPAREGTEAFF
TGTGCCAGCAGCCCCGCCAGGGAGGGGACTGAAGCTTTCTTT
>TRBJ2-7|.|TRBV27|.
CASRKTGSYEQYF
TGTGCCAGCAGAAAGACAGGCTCCTACGAGCAGTACTTC
>TRBJ1-2|.|TRBV7-2|TRBD1
CASSLGQGADGYTF
TGTGCCAGCAGCTTGGGACAGGGGGCCGACGGCTACACCTTC
>TRBJ1-1|.|TRBV10-3|.
CAISEAGYTEAFF
TGTGCCATCAGTGAGGCCGGGTACACTGAAGCTTTCTTT
>TRBJ2-3|.|TRBV9|TRBD2
CASSGTGTTFTDTQYF
TGTGCCAGCAGCGGGACCGGGACTACCTTCACAGATACGCAGTATTTT
>TRBJ2-7|.|TRBV19|TRBD2
CASSIGNLASGIHEQYF
TGTGCCAGTAGTATTGGGAACCTGGCTAGCGGGATCCACGAGCAGTACTTC
>TRBJ1-5|.|TRBV6-5|TRBD1
CASRPGGASNQPQHF
TGTGCCAGCAGACCAGGGGGCGCGAGCAATCAGCCCCAGCATTTT
>TRBJ1-1|.|TRBV25-1|.
CASSEYGVLNTEAFF
TGTGCCAGCAGTGAATACGGGGTTTTGAACACTGAAGCTTTCTTT
>TRBJ1-2|.|TRBV9|.
CASSVDGRSREYNYGYTF
TGTGCCAGCAGCGTCGATGGACGTTCTCGGGAATATAACTATGGCTACACCTTC
>TRBJ1-1|.|TRBV10-1|.
CASSQDSSNTEAFF
TGCGCCAGCAGTCAAGACAGTTCGAACACTGAAGCTTTCTTT
>TRBJ1-2|.|TRBV7-9|.
CASSLGSGGYGYGYTF
TGTGCCAGCAGCTTAGGCTCGGGGGGCTATGGATATGGCTACACCTTC
>TRBJ2-7|.|TRBV19|TRBD2
CASSAGLATYEQYF
TGTGCCAGTAGTGCAGGACTAGCGACCTACGAGCAGTACTTC
>TRBJ2-1|.|TRBV13|TRBD2
CASSLMASGMLYNEQFF
TGTGCCAGCAGCTTAATGGCTAGCGGAATGCTCTACAATGAGCAGTTCTTC
>TRBJ1-1|.|TRBV7-2|.
CASSLTWTTEAFF
TGTGCCAGCAGCCTGACGTGGACTACTGAAGCTTTCTTT
>TRBJ2-3|.|TRBV11-2|.
CASSPTADTQYF
TGTGCCAGCAGCCCCACGGCAGATACGCAGTATTTT
>TRBJ1-4|few|TRBV30|.
CAWNGGALNEKLFF
TGTGCCTGGAATGGCGGGGCGCTTAATGAAAAACTGTTTTTT
>TRBJ1-1|.|TRBV7-2|.
CASSVERGGRAFF
TGTGCCAGCAGCGTCGAGCGGGGGGGAAGAGCTTTCTTT
>TRBJ2-1|.|TRBV4-3|TRBD2
CASSQRLAGGVGEQFF
TGCGCCAGCAGCCAACGACTAGCGGGAGGAGTTGGTGAGCAGTTCTTC
>TRBJ1-3|.|TRBV6-6|.
CASSYTVRVAGNTIYF
TGTGCCAGCAGTTACACTGTCAGGGTAGCTGGAAACACCATATATTTT